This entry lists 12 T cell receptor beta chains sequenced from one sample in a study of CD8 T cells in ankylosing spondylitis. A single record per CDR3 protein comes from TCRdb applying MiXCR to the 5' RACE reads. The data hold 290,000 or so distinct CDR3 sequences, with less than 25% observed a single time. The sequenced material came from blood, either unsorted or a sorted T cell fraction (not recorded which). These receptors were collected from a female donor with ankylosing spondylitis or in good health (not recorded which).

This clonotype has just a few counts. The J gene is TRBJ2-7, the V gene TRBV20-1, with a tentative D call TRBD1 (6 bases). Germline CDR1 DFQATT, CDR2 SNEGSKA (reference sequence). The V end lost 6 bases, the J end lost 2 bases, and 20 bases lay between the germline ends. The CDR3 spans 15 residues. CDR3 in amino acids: CSAQPRTVNTYEQYF. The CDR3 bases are TGCAGTGCCCAGCCCAGGACAGTCAACACCTACGAGCAGTACTTC.

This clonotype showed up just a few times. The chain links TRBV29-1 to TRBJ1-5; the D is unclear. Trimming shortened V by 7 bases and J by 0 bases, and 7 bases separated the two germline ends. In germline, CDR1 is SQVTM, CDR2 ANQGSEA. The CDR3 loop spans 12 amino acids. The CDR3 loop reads CSGYCSNQPQHF. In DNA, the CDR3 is TGCAGCGGTTACTGTAGCAATCAGCCCCAGCATTTT.

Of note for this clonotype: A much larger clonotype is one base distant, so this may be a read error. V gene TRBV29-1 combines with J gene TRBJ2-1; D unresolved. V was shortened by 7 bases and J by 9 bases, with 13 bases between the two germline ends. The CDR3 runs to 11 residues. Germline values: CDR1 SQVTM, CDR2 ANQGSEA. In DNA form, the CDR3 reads TGCAGCGCCTACAGCGAGAGTGAGCAGTTCTTC. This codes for CSAYSESEQFF.

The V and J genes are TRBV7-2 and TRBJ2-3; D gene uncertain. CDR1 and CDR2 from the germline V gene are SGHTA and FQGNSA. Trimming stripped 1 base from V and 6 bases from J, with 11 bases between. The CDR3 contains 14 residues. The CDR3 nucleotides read TGTGCCAGCAGCTTAGTTAGCCGGTCGGATACGCAGTATTTT. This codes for CASSLVSRSDTQYF. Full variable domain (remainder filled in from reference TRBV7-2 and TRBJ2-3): GAGVSQSPSNKVTEKGKDVELRCDPISGHTALYWYRQSLGQGLEFLIYFQGNSAPDKSGLPSDRFSAERTGGSVSTLTIQRTQQEDSAVYLCASSLVSRSDTQYFGPGTRLTVL.

The CDR3, as DNA: TGTGCCAGCGGGGGGACTTACAACACCGGGGAGCTGTTTTTT. It is translated as CASGGTYNTGELFF. This sequence joins TRBV6-1 and TRBJ2-2, with a possible D match to TRBD2 (6 bases). The CDR3 runs to 14 residues. Germline CDR1 is MNHNS and CDR2 is SASEGT. V lost 8 bases, J lost 2 bases, and 12 bases lay in between.

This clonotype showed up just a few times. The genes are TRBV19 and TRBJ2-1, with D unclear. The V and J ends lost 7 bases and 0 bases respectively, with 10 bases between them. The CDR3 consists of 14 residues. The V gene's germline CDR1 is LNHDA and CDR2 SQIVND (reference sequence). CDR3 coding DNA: TGTGCCAGTACTTCCGCCCTCTCCTACAATGAGCAGTTCTTC. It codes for CASTSALSYNEQFF. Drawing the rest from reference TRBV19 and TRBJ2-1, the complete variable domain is DGGITQSPKYLFRKEGQNVTLSCEQNLNHDAMYWYRQDPGQGLRLIYYSQIVNDFQKGDIAEGYSVSREKKESFPLTVTSAQKNPTAFYLCASTSALSYNEQFFGPGTRLTVL.

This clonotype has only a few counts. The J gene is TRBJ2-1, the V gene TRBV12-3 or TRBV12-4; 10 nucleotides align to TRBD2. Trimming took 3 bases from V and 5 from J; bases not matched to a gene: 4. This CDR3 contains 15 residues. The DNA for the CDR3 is TGTGCCAGCAGTTTGAGCGGGAGGGGAAACAATGAGCAGTTCTTC. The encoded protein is CASSLSGRGNNEQFF.

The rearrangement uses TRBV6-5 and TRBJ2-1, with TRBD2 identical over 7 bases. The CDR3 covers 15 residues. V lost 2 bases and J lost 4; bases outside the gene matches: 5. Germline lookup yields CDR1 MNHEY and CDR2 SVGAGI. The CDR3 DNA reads TGTGCCAGCAGTTACGGGTCGGGAGGTTACAATGAGCAGTTCTTC. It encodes CASSYGSGGYNEQFF.

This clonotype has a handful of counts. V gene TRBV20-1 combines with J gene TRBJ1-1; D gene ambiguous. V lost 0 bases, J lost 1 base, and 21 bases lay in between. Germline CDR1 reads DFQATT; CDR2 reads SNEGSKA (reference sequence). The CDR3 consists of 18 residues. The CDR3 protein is CSARDGGIPGYGNTEAFF. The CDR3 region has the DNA TGCAGTGCTAGAGATGGTGGCATCCCGGGGTATGGGAACACTGAAGCTTTCTTT.

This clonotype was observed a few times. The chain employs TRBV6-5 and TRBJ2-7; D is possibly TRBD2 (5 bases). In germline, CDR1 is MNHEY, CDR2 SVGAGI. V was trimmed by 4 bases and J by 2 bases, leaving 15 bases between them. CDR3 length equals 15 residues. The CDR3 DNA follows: TGTGCCAGCAGTTTAACTATCCCGGGGACCTACGAGCAGTACTTC. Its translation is CASSLTIPGTYEQYF.

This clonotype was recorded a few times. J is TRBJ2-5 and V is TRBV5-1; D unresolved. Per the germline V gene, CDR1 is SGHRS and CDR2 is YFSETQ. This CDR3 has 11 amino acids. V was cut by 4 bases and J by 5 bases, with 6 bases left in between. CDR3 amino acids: CASSVSETQYF. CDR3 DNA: TGCGCCAGCAGCGTGTCGGAGACCCAGTACTTC.

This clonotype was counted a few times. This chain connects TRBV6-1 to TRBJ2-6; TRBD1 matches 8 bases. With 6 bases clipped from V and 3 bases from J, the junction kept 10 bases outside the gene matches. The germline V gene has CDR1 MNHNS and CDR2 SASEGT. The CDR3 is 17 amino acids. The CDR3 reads CASRRTGRGDGANVLTF. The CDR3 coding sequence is TGTGCCAGCAGGAGGACAGGGAGAGGAGATGGGGCCAACGTCCTGACTTTC.